This TCR beta chain was captured in a study of blood T cell repertoires in COVID-19. CDR1 MGHRA and CDR2 YSYEKL come from the germline V gene. The ends lost 0 bases at V and 6 bases at J; junction bases unmatched: 7. The CDR3 extends over 16 amino acids. Authors' data handling: Reference gene primer amplification gave estimated nucleated cell counts. The data were produced by immunoSEQ multiplex PCR, yet TCRdb's version contains in-frame clones alone and is incomplete. The V and J calls and clone size come from that table; D and trimming were worked out from the DNA. The sample consists of 40,000 to 55,000 clones, 83% of them appearing once.

This receptor was taken from a human donor in a cohort sampled during active COVID-19. The source material was peripheral blood. V is TRBV4-1 and J is TRBJ2-2, with 7 bases that match TRBD2. CDR3 in DNA: TGCGCCAGCAGCCAAGATGACGGGGGGTGGGCCGGGGAGCTGTTTTTT. This gives the protein CASSQDDGGWAGELFF.